Presented here are 5 T cell receptor beta chains from one specimen sequenced in a study of blood T cell repertoires in COVID-19. Assay: immunoSEQ multiplex PCR; the TCRdb copy retains only in-frame clones and omits some. The table records 250,000 or so clones, 75% to 90% of them present only once. Source material: PBMCs or T cells enriched from blood (not recorded which). All receptors derive from a man over 45 who had been exposed to COVID-19.

V usage is TRBV6-1 and J usage is TRBJ2-7, with D possibly matching TRBD1 (6 bases). Trimming stripped 3 bases from V and 0 bases from J, with 9 bases between. Germline V gives CDR1 MNHNS, CDR2 SASEGT. The CDR3 has 14 amino acids. This CDR3 reads CASSERTDSYEQYF. CDR3 DNA: TGTGCCAGCAGTGAGAGGACAGACTCCTACGAGCAGTACTTC.

The chain joins TRBV5-1 to TRBJ2-5; 11 bases match TRBD2. The germline CDR1 and CDR2 sequences are SGHRS and YFSETQ. The CDR3 spans 16 residues. The V and J ends lost 0 bases and 1 base, in that order; junction bases with no gene match: 2. The CDR3 nucleotides read TGCGCCAGCAGCTTGGGAGGGACTAGCGGCCAAGAGACCCAGTACTTC. Amino acids: CASSLGGTSGQETQYF.

The rearrangement uses TRBV19 and TRBJ1-5, with D possibly being TRBD1 (6 bases). V lost 3 bases and J 4 bases, leaving 28 bases between the germline ends. CDR3 length equals 20 residues. Germline V gene data show CDR1 as LNHDA and CDR2 as SQIVND (reference sequence). The CDR3 DNA follows: TGTGCCAGTAGTATTTTCCGCCGGGCACGACCAGAGGGGGGGAATCAGCCCCAGCATTTT. Protein sequence: CASSIFRRARPEGGNQPQHF.

For the CDR3, the DNA is TGTGCCAGCAGTGAATACAGGGGAAAAGAGACCCAGTACTTC. Translation: CASSEYRGKETQYF. The genes are TRBV25-1 and TRBJ2-5; tentative D call: TRBD1 (6 bases). Trimming removed 0 bases at V and 3 bases at J, with 8 bases between. CDR3 length equals 14 residues. Germline CDR1 is MGHDK and CDR2 is SYGVNS.

The CDR3 DNA sequence: TGTGCCAGCAGTCCGAGGACTAGCGGGGCCACAGATACGCAGTATTTT. This codes for CASSPRTSGATDTQYF. The V call is TRBV27, the J call TRBJ2-3, with 12 nucleotides matching TRBD2. Germline loops: CDR1 MNHEY, CDR2 SMNVEV (reference sequence). The CDR3 runs 16 residues. Germline trimming cut 5 bases from V and 2 bases from J; bases unmatched to any gene: 5.